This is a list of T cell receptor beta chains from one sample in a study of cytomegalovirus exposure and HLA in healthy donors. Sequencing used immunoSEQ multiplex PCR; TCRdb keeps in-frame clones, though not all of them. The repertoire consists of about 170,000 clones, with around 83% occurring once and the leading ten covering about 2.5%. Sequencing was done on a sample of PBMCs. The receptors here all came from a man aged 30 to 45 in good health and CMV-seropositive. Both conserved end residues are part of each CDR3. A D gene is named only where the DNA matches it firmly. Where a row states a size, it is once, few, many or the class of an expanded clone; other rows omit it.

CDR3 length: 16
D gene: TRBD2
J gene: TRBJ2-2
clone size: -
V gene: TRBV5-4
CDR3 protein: CASSLRLAGITGELFF
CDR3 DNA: TGTGCCAGCAGCTTGCGACTAGCGGGAATCACCGGGGAGCTGTTTTTT

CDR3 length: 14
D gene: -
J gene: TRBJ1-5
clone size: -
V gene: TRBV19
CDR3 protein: CASSSRVENQPQHF
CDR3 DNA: TGTGCCAGTAGTAGCAGGGTGGAGAATCAGCCCCAGCATTTT

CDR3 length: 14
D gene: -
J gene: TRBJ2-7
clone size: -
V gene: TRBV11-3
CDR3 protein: CASSLGRERYEQYF
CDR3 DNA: TGTGCCAGCAGCTTAGGTCGGGAGAGGTACGAGCAGTACTTC

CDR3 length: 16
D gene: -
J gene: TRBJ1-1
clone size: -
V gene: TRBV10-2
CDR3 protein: CASSESLGAMNTEAFF
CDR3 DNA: TGCGCCAGCAGTGAGTCATTAGGGGCGATGAACACTGAAGCTTTCTTT

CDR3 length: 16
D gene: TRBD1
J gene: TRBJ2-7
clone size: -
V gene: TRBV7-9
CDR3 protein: CASSLGGTGGGGEQYF
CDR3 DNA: TGTGCCAGCAGCTTAGGAGGGACAGGGGGCGGGGGCGAGCAGTACTTC

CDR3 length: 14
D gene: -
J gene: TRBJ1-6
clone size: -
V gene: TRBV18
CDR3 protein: CASSPGAENSPLHF
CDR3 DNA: TGTGCCAGCTCACCGGGTGCGGAGAATTCACCCCTCCACTTT

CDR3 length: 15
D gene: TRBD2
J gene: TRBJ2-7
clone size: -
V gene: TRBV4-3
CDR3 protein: CASSQDRGRSYEQYF
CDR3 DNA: TGCGCCAGCAGCCAAGATCGCGGGAGGTCCTACGAGCAGTACTTC

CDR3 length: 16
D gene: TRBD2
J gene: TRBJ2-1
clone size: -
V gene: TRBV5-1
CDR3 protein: CASSLAGSGSPHEQFF
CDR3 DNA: TGCGCCAGCAGCTTGGCAGGTAGCGGGAGCCCCCATGAGCAGTTCTTC

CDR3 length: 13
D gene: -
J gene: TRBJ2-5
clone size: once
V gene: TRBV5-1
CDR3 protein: CASNAGDQETQYF
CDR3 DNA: TGCGCCAGCAATGCCGGGGATCAAGAGACCCAGTACTTC

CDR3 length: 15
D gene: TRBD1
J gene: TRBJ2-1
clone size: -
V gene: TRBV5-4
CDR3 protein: CASSLDRGSYNEQFF
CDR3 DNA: TGTGCCAGCAGCTTGGACAGGGGGTCCTACAATGAGCAGTTCTTC

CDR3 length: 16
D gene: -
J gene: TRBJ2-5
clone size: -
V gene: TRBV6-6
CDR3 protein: CASSLHTTGAGETQYF
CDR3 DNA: TGTGCCAGCAGTCTCCATACTACAGGGGCGGGGGAGACCCAGTACTTC

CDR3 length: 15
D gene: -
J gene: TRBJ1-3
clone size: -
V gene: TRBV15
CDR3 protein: CATSRDVGDGNTIYF
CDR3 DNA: TGTGCCACCAGCAGAGATGTCGGAGACGGAAACACCATATATTTT

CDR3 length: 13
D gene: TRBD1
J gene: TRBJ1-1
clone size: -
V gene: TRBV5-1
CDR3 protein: CASSLPGQGDAFF
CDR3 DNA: TGCGCCAGCAGCTTGCCGGGACAGGGTGACGCTTTCTTT

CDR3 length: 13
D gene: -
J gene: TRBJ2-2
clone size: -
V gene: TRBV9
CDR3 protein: CASSTPGPGELFF
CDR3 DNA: TGTGCCAGCAGCACCCCAGGGCCCGGGGAGCTGTTTTTT

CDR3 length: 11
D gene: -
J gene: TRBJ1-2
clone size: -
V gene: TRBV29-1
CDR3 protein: CSVDRGYGYTF
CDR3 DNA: TGCAGCGTTGACAGGGGCTATGGCTACACCTTC

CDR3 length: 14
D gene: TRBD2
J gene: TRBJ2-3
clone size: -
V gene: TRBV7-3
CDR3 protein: CASSYSGSMDTQYF
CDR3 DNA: TGTGCCAGCAGCTATAGCGGGAGTATGGATACGCAGTATTTT

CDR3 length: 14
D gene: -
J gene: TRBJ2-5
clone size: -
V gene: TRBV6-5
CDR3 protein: CASSYSLPGETQYF
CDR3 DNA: TGTGCCAGCAGTTACTCCCTCCCGGGAGAGACCCAGTACTTC

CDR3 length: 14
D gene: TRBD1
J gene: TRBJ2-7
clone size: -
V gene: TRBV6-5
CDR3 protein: CASSLGQAAREQYF
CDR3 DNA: TGTGCCAGCAGTCTCGGACAGGCAGCCAGGGAGCAGTACTTC

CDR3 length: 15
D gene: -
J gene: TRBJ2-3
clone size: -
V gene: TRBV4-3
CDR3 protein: CASSQARTFADTQYF
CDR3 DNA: TGCGCCAGCAGCCAGGCCAGGACATTCGCGGATACGCAGTATTTT

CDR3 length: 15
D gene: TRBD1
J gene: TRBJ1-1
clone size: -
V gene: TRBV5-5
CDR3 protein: CASSSQAQGGTEAFF
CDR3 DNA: TGTGCCAGCAGCTCGCAGGCCCAGGGGGGAACTGAAGCTTTCTTT

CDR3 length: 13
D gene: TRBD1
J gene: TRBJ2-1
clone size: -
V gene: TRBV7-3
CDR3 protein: CASSPGQYNEQFF
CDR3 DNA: TGTGCCAGCAGCCCGGGACAGTACAATGAGCAGTTCTTC

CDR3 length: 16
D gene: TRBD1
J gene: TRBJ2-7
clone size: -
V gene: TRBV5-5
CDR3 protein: CASSLAGTGEIYEQYF
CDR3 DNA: TGTGCCAGCAGCTTGGCCGGGACAGGAGAAATCTACGAGCAGTACTTC

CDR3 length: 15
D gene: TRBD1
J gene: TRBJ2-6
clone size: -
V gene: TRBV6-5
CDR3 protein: CASTMDRAGANVLTF
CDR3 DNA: TGTGCCAGCACCATGGACAGGGCTGGGGCCAACGTCCTGACTTTC

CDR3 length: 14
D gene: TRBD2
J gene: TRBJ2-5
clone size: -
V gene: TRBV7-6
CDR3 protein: CASSYLAGGETQYF
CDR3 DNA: TGTGCCAGCAGCTATCTAGCGGGAGGAGAGACCCAGTACTTC

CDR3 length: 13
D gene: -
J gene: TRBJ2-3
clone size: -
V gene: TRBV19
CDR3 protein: CASSLLAPDTQYF
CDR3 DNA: TGTGCCAGTAGTCTACTAGCACCAGATACGCAGTATTTT

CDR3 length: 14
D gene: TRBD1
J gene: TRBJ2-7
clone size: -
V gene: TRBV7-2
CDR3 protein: CASSFGQGDYEQYF
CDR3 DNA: TGTGCCAGCAGCTTTGGACAGGGAGATTACGAGCAGTACTTC

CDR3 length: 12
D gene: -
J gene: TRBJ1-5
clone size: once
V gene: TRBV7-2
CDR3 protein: CASSFSEQPQHF
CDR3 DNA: TGTGCCAGCAGCTTTTCAGAACAGCCCCAGCATTTT

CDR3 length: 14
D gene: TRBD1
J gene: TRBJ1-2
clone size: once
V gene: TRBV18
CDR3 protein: CASSPDRTGDGYTF
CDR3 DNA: TGTGCCAGCTCACCTGATCGGACAGGGGATGGCTACACCTTC

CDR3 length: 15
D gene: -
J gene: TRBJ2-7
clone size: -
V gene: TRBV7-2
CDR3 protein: CASSPGVGEGYEQYF
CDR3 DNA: TGTGCCAGCAGCCCGGGGGTGGGAGAGGGGTACGAGCAGTACTTC

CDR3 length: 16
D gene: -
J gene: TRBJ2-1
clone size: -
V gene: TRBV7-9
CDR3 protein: CASSPGGQGSLDEQFF
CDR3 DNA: TGTGCCAGCAGCCCGGGGGGACAAGGGTCTCTCGATGAGCAGTTCTTC

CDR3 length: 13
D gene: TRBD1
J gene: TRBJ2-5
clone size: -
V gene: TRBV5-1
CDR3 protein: CASSLTGEETQYF
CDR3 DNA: TGCGCCAGCAGCTTGACAGGGGAGGAGACCCAGTACTTC

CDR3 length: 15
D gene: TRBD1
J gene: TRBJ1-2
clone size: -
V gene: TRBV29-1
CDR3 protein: CSVEGTGTLNYGYTF
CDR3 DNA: TGCAGCGTTGAGGGGACAGGCACCCTAAACTATGGCTACACCTTC

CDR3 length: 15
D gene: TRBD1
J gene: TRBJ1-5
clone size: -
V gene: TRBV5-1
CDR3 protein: CASSLTGDPNQPQHF
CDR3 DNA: TGCGCCAGCAGCCTGACAGGGGACCCCAATCAGCCCCAGCATTTT

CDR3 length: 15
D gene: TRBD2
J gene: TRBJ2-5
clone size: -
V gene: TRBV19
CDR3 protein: CASSMGGSPFETQYF
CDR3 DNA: TGTGCCAGTAGTATGGGCGGGAGCCCGTTCGAGACCCAGTACTTC

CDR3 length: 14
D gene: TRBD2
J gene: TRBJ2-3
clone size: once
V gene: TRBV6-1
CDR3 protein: CASRPSGSTDTQYF
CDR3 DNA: TGTGCCAGCAGACCTAGCGGTAGCACAGATACGCAGTATTTT

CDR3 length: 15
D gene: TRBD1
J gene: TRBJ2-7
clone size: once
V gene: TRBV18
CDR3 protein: CASSPLGQGADEQYF
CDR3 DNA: TGTGCCAGCTCACCCCTCGGACAGGGGGCCGACGAGCAGTACTTC

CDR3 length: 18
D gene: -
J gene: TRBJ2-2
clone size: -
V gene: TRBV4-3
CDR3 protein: CASSQDRPGLMNTGELFF
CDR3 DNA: TGCGCCAGCAGCCAAGACCGACCGGGACTGATGAACACCGGGGAGCTGTTTTTT

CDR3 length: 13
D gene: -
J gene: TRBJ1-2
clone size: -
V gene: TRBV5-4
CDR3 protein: CASSPGQSYGYTF
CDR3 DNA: TGTGCCAGCAGCCCAGGACAGAGCTATGGCTACACCTTC

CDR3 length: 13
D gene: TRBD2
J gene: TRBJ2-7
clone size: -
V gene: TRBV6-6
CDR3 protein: CASSTGGTYEQYF
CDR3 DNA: TGTGCCAGCAGTACGGGGGGAACCTACGAGCAGTACTTC

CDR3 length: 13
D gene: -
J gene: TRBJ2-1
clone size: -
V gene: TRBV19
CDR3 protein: CAVTSSGYNEQFF
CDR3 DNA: TGTGCCGTTACTAGCTCGGGGTACAATGAGCAGTTCTTC

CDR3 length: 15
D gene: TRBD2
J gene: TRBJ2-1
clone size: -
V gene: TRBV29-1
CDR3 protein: CSVEDSGGSRNEQFF
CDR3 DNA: TGCAGCGTTGAAGATAGCGGCGGGAGTAGAAATGAGCAGTTCTTC

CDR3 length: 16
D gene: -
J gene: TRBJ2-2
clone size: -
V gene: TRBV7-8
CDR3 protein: CASSLGGNPYTGELFF
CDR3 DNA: TGTGCCAGCAGCTTAGGCGGGAATCCCTACACCGGGGAGCTGTTTTTT

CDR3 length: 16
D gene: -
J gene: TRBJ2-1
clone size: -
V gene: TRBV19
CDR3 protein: CASSSPRRDPYNEQFF
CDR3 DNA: TGTGCCAGTAGTAGCCCCCGACGGGATCCTTACAATGAGCAGTTCTTC

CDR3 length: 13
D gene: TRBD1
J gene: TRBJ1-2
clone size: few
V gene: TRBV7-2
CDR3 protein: CASSIQGAGGYTF
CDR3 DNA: TGTGCCAGCAGCATACAGGGGGCTGGAGGCTACACCTTC

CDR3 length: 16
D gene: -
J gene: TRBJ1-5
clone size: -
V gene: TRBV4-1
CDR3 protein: CASSPTREDGNQPQHF
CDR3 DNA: TGCGCCAGCAGCCCCACCCGGGAGGATGGGAATCAGCCCCAGCATTTT

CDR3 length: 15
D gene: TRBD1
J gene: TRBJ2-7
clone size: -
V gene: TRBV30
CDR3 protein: CAWNTLGTGAHEQYF
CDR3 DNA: TGTGCCTGGAATACTTTGGGGACAGGGGCCCACGAGCAGTACTTC

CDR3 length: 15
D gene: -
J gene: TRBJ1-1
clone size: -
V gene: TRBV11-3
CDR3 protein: CASSPRTAMNTEAFF
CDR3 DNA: TGTGCCAGCAGCCCTAGGACAGCCATGAACACTGAAGCTTTCTTT

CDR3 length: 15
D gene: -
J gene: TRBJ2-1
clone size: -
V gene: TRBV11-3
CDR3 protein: CASSFRLDSDNEQFF
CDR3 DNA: TGTGCCAGCAGCTTCCGACTAGATTCAGACAATGAGCAGTTCTTC